This T cell receptor beta chain emerged from a study of blood T cells in healthy people across ages. Study results and caveats: Among T cells, TCR beta diversity per million cells dropped roughly linearly as age rose. Investigators viewed diversity estimates from one million T cells as underestimates, the study reported. There were more naive CD4+ cells and higher diversity in long-lived donors than in aged donors.

Alongside a J-beta primer mix, a sample-barcoded 5' primer served in a second PCR lasting about 7 to 12 cycles. TCRdb re-analysed the 5' RACE reads in MiXCR, keeping a single row per CDR3 protein. The sample yields more than 800,000 distinct CDR3 sequences, more than 40% seen once. The germline V gene encodes CDR1 SGHAT and CDR2 FQNNGV. Trimming at V came to 5 bases and at J to 0 bases, leaving 7 bases not matched to a gene. The CDR3 contains 17 residues. This clonotype was counted only a few times. No antigen is known for it. The receptor comes from a woman aged 60-75 years in good health. This chain joins TRBV11-2 and TRBJ2-5, with 12 bases lining up with TRBD2. The sequenced sample was blood. CDR3 nucleotides: TGTGCCAGCAGCACGTCACTAGCGGGAGGCTACCAAGAGACCCAGTACTTC. Its protein is CASSTSLAGGYQETQYF.